Following are 17 T cell receptor beta chains from one sample sequenced in a study of early T cells in non-severe SARS-CoV-2 infection. TCRdb passed the 5' RACE reads through MiXCR, listing each CDR3 protein once. The data show roughly 30,000 distinct CDR3 sequences, 4.5% seen once. The sequenced sample consisted of whole blood. These receptors were obtained from an adult who was a healthcare worker with PCR-confirmed SARS-CoV-2 infection or an uninfected control (not recorded which).

By sample share, this clonotype is medium-sized. This rearrangement joins TRBV27 to TRBJ2-1, with D tentatively TRBD2 (6 bases). Germline V gives CDR1 MNHEY, CDR2 SMNVEV (reference sequence). The CDR3 extends over 16 amino acids. V lost 6 bases to trimming and J lost 2 bases, with 17 bases between them. The CDR3 protein is CASSAGSPRPYNEQFF. As DNA, the CDR3 is TGTGCCAGCAGCGCCGGGAGCCCCCGCCCCTACAATGAGCAGTTCTTC.

This clonotype was detected ten times or more. The CDR3 nucleotides read TGTGCCATCAGTCGGGACAGGGGTTATGGCTACACCTTC. It translates to CAISRDRGYGYTF. The chain has TRBV10-3 and TRBJ1-2; TRBD1 matches at 10 bases. Germline CDR1 reads ENHRY; CDR2 reads SYGVKD. This CDR3 has 13 residues. V shed 5 bases and J 5 bases; nucleotides not matched to a gene: 2.

This chain uses TRBV12-3 or TRBV12-4 with TRBJ2-1; TRBD2 matches 11 bases. V lost 6 bases and J lost 0; bases outside the gene matches: 4. This CDR3 contains 16 residues. In DNA, the CDR3 is TGTGCCAGCAGGGGGACTAGCGGAAACTCCTACAATGAGCAGTTCTTC. Amino acids: CASRGTSGNSYNEQFF.

This clonotype was observed a single time. The chain recombines TRBV20-1 with TRBJ2-3, with D possibly TRBD1 on 6 matching bases. There are 14 residues in the CDR3. Trimming shortened V by 0 bases and J by 3 bases, and 10 bases separated the two germline ends. CDR1 DFQATT and CDR2 SNEGSKA come from the germline V gene (reference sequence). The CDR3 DNA reads as TGCAGTGCTAGAGATCGAACAGGGACAGATACGCAGTATTTT. Its translation: CSARDRTGTDTQYF.

The chain recombines TRBV27 with TRBJ2-3, with 7 nucleotides matching TRBD1. In germline, CDR1 is MNHEY, CDR2 SMNVEV (reference sequence). This CDR3 is 12 amino acids long. V lost 10 bases to trimming and J lost 1 base; unmatched junction nucleotides: 2. The CDR3 sequence: CATGTGTDTQYF. The DNA of the CDR3 is TGTGCCACCGGGACAGGCACAGATACGCAGTATTTT.

This clonotype has at least ten counts. This sequence joins TRBV10-1 and TRBJ2-7; TRBD1 aligns across 10 bases. This CDR3 region has 16 residues. J gave up 10 bases and V 6 bases, and 18 bases lay outside the gene matches. Germline values: CDR1 WNHNN, CDR2 SYGVQD (reference sequence). DNA for the CDR3: TGCGCCAGCAGCGCATTGACAGGGGGCGTTACGACGGTTCAGTACTTC. Its protein product is CASSALTGGVTTVQYF.

This clonotype was observed at least ten times. The chain links TRBV11-3 to TRBJ2-1, with D hard to call. CDR3 length equals 11 residues. The V gene's germline CDR1 is SGHNT and CDR2 YENEEA. The V and J ends lost 5 bases and 10 bases respectively, with 9 bases between them. The CDR3 region has the DNA TGTGCCAGCAGCGGGCGCTTAGAGCAGTTCTTC. Protein product: CASSGRLEQFF.

This clonotype was seen at least ten times. This sequence joins TRBV7-6 and TRBJ2-3, with a possible D match to TRBD2 (6 bases). There are 14 residues in the CDR3. Germline CDR1 SGHVS, CDR2 FNYEAQ. V gave up 1 base and J gave up 4 bases, with 9 bases separating them. The CDR3 protein is CASSLGLDPDTQYF. The CDR3 DNA reads TGTGCCAGCAGCTTAGGACTAGACCCAGATACGCAGTATTTT.

This clonotype has more than one count but fewer than ten. This rearrangement joins TRBV15 to TRBJ1-1; 8 bases are shared with TRBD1. The CDR3 consists of 14 residues. Germline CDR1 and CDR2: LNHNV and YYDKDF (reference sequence). V shed 8 bases and J 0 bases; nucleotides not matched to a gene: 5. The CDR3 nucleotides read TGTGCCACCCCCGTGGACAGGGTGAACACTGAAGCTTTCTTT. Protein sequence: CATPVDRVNTEAFF. The whole variable domain, remainder taken from reference TRBV15 and TRBJ1-1, is DAMVIQNPRYQVTQFGKPVTLSCSQTLNHNVMYWYQQKSSQAPKLLFHYYDKDFNNEADTPDNFQSRRPNTSFCFLDIRSPGLGDTAMYLCATPVDRVNTEAFFGQGTRLTVV.

This clonotype was seen at least ten times. The V gene is TRBV5-4, the J gene TRBJ2-3, with D tentatively TRBD1 (7 bases). Germline CDR1 is SGHNT and CDR2 is YYREEE (reference sequence). The CDR3 extends over 16 amino acids. The ends were cut back, 2 bases at V and 8 bases at J, with 21 bases in the middle. Here the CDR3 DNA reads TGTGCCAGCAGCTTACCTAGGGGGCGGGGAATATCTACGCAGTATTTT. It is translated as CASSLPRGRGISTQYF.

This clonotype was detected only a few times. J is TRBJ1-2 and V is TRBV2; D perhaps matches TRBD1 (5 bases). V was pared by 7 bases and J by 3 bases, with 9 bases between. Germline V gene data show CDR1 as SNHLY and CDR2 as FYNNEI. This CDR3 comprises 12 residues. The CDR3 sequence is CASKRGDYGYTF. The CDR3 nucleotides are TGTGCCAGCAAACGGGGCGACTATGGCTACACCTTC.

This clonotype was seen many times. V usage is TRBV5-1 and J usage is TRBJ2-7, with D tentatively TRBD1 (6 bases). This CDR3 region has 14 residues. Germline V gives CDR1 SGHRS, CDR2 YFSETQ. The V and J ends lost 1 base and 2 bases respectively, with 10 bases between them. Here the CDR3 DNA reads TGCGCCAGCAGCTTGTTCCAGGGGCCCTACGAGCAGTACTTC. This translates into CASSLFQGPYEQYF.

This clonotype was observed many times. CDR3 nucleotide sequence: TGCAGTGCCAGGAGGGCGAGCTCCTACAATGAGCAGTTCTTC. Protein product: CSARRASSYNEQFF. The genes are TRBV20-1 and TRBJ2-1; a weak D match, TRBD2 (6 bases). The CDR3 has 14 amino acids. Trimming took 6 bases from V and 0 from J, leaving 12 bases between them. The V gene's germline CDR1 is DFQATT and CDR2 SNEGSKA (reference sequence).

Many counts were recorded for this clonotype. CDR3 sequence (DNA): TGCGCCAGCAGCCAAATAGCGGGCTACAATGAGCAGTTCTTC. Protein sequence: CASSQIAGYNEQFF. This chain joins TRBV4-1 and TRBJ2-1; TRBD2 agrees at 7 bases. Per germline, CDR1 MGHRA and CDR2 YSYEKL. Germline trimming cut 2 bases from V and 3 bases from J; bases unmatched to any gene: 1. The CDR3 runs to 14 residues.

This clonotype was found many times. The V call is TRBV12-3 or TRBV12-4, the J call TRBJ1-2; 8 bases are a match to TRBD1. V lost 4 bases, J lost 8 bases, and 12 bases stayed unmatched. The CDR3 runs 15 residues. The DNA of the CDR3 is TGTGCCAGCAGTTCGAATTCAGGGGGCGCGGGCGGCTACACCTTC. It specifies CASSSNSGGAGGYTF.

The rearrangement uses TRBV5-1 and TRBJ1-2; D is possibly TRBD1 (6 bases). This CDR3 is 13 amino acids long. CDR1 is SGHRS and CDR2 is YFSETQ in the germline V gene. V was trimmed by 4 bases and J by 6 bases, leaving 13 bases between them. CDR3 nucleotides: TGCGCCAGCAGCCCGGACAGCCGGGATGGCTACACCTTC. This encodes CASSPDSRDGYTF.

This clonotype was seen many times. V gene TRBV7-9 combines with J gene TRBJ2-1, with 7 positions matching TRBD1. The CDR3 consists of 12 residues. The germline gives CDR1 SEHNR, CDR2 FQNEAQ (reference sequence). V dropped 4 bases and J dropped 11; count of bases not matched to a gene: 5. The CDR3 here is CASSWGQPKQFF. DNA of the CDR3: TGTGCCAGCAGCTGGGGACAGCCCAAGCAGTTCTTC.